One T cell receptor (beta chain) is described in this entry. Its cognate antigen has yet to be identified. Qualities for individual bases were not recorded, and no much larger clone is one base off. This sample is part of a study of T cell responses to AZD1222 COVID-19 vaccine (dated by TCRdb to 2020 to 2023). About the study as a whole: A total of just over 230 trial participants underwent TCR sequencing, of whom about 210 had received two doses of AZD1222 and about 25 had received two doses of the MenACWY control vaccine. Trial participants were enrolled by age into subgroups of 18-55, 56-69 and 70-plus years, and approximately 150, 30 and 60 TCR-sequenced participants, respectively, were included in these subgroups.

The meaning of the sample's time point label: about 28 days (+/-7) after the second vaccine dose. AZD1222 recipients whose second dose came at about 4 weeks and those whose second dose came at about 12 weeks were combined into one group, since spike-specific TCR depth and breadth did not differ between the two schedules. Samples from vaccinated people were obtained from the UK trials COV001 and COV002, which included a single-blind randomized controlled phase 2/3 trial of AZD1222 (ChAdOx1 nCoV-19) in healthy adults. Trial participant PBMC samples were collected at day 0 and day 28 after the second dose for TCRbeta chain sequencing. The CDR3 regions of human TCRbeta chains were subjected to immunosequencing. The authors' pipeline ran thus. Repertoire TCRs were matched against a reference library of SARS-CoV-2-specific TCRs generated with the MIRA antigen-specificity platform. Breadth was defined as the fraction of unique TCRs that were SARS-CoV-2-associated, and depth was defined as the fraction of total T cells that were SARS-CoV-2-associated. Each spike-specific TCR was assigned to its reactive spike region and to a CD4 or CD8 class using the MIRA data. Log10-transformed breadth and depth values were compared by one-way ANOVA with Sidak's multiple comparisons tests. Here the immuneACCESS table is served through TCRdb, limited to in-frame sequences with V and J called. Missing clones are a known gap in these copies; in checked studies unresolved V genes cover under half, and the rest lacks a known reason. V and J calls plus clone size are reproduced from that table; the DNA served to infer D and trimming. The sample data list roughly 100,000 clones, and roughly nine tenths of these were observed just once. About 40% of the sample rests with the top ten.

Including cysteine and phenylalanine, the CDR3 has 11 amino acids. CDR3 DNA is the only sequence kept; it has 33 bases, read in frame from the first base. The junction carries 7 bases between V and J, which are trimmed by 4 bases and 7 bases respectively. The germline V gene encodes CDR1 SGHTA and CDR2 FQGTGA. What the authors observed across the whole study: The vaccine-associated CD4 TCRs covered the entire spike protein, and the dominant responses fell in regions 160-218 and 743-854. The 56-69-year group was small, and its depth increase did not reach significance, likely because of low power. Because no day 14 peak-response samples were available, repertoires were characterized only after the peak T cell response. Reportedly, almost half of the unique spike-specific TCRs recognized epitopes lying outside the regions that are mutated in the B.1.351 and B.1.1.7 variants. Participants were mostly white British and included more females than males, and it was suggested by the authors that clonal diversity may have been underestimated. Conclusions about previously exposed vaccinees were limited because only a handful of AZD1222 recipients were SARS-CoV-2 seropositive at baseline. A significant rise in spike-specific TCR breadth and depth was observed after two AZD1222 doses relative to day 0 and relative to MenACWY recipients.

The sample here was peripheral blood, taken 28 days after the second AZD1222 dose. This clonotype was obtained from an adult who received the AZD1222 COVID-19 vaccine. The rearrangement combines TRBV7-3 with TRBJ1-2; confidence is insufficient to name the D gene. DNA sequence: TGTGCCAGCAGCTCTGGATCTGGCTACACCTTC. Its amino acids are CASSSGSGYTF.